This TCR beta chain was recovered during a study of a mutant IDH1 vaccine in newly diagnosed glioma. Measured with immunoSEQ multiplex PCR; TCRdb has only the in-frame clones, and not every one. The sample has about 56,000 clones; approximately 87% are singletons. Specified time point: week 35, safety follow-up. Vaccination used 300 ug of mutant IDH1 20-mer peptide per dose, with topical imiquimod. With respect to this clone: No antigen is known for it.

Trimming took 1 base from V and 2 from J, leaving 6 bases between them. CDR1 and CDR2 (germline): SGHAT, FQNNGV. The CDR3 spans 15 residues. The chain recombines TRBV11-2 with TRBJ2-6, with D uncertain. The receptor's source is a man between 40 and 49 years old with glioma. Sequenced here: PBMCs, sampled from a glioma patient whose treatment included an IDH1 peptide vaccine. CDR3 protein: CASSLGQPGANVLTF. The DNA for the CDR3 is TGTGCCAGCAGCTTAGGGCAGCCTGGGGCCAACGTCCTGACTTTC.